This record concerns one T cell receptor (beta chain) sequence. The antigen is undetermined. TCRdb re-called the RT-PCR reads through MiXCR, storing one row per CDR3 protein. Of 860,000 or so distinct CDR3 sequences in the sample, over 20% were seen once. V gave up 5 bases and J gave up 6 bases; unmatched junction bases: 3. The CDR3 is 12 residues long. Per germline, CDR1 MNHEY and CDR2 SVGEGT. The data belong to a study of response to subunit inactivated influenza vaccine. The study's findings and limits: The authors suggested that every seasonal influenza vaccination recruits few new T cells.

This chain links TRBV6-2 or TRBV6-3 with TRBJ2-7, with TRBD2 identical over 8 bases. The sample consisted of PBMCs from blood, taken roughly 5 days after vaccination. The TCR sequence derives from a man aged 45-65 years who received an inactivated influenza vaccine. This CDR3 reads CASSKTSAEQYF. CDR3 nucleotides: TGTGCCAGCAGTAAGACTAGCGCCGAGCAGTACTTC.